The rows below give T cell receptor beta chains drawn from one sample of a study of T cells in Graves' hyperthyroidism and ophthalmopathy. TCRdb re-called the multiplex PCR reads through MiXCR, storing one row per CDR3 protein. The data hold about 680,000 distinct CDR3 sequences, with roughly 32% observed a single time. Sample: blood. The receptors derive from a woman aged 35 to 49 with Graves' hyperthyroidism. Both conserved end residues are trimmed from each CDR3.

>12|TRBJ2-5|TRBV11-1
ASSFQDRAGTQY
>12|TRBJ2-7|TRBV19
ASSLTGTPSEQY
>8|TRBJ1-1|TRBV10-3
ATANTEAF
>10|TRBJ2-5|TRBV12-3/TRBV12-4
ASGRSEITQY
>12|TRBJ1-5|TRBV6-2/TRBV6-3
ASRREVDARPQH
>14|TRBJ2-6|TRBV20-1
SARDGRDARANVLT
>11|TRBJ2-7|TRBV19
ASSTDRDYEQY
>11|TRBJ1-1|TRBV10-3
AISVQSGTEAF
>14|TRBJ2-2|TRBV5-1
ASSVILAGNTGELF
>12|TRBJ1-5|TRBV2
ASSLSGGPPPQH
>12|TRBJ2-5|TRBV10-3
AISESGGRGTQY
>11|TRBJ1-1|TRBV28
ASRTTVNTEAF
>12|TRBJ1-4|TRBV2
ASRGQVSNEKLF
>14|TRBJ2-2|TRBV6-1
ASSGRIVTNTGELF
>13|TRBJ1-1|TRBV6-5
ASSYGGNPTTEAF
>10|TRBJ1-1|TRBV20-1
SAREVANRAF
>12|TRBJ2-7|TRBV12-3/TRBV12-4
ASSRQSGSYEQY
>13|TRBJ2-1|TRBV7-9
ASLRGADLYNEQF
>11|TRBJ1-2|TRBV18
ASSSRENYGYT
>11|TRBJ2-5|TRBV29-1
SVAQGARETQY
>11|TRBJ1-2|TRBV7-9
ASSFGRGYGYT
>12|TRBJ1-1|TRBV29-1
SVEDRLPVTEAF
>12|TRBJ1-1|TRBV7-9
ASTQGALNTEAF
>11|TRBJ1-6|TRBV10-3
AISGSRGTPLH